This paragraph reports one TCR beta chain. The antigen remains unidentified. It was with unique molecular identifiers that the TCRbeta library was prepared. MiXCR was run by TCRdb on the PCR reads, yielding one entry per CDR3 protein. The data show 440,000 or so distinct CDR3 sequences, roughly 43% seen once. Germline CDR1 SGHNT, CDR2 YENEEA. V lost 0 bases and J 2 bases, leaving 8 bases between the germline ends. The CDR3 totals 15 residues. This sample stems from a study of T-cell reconstitution after alpha-beta-depleted transplantation in children. Study outcomes and limitations: Where alpha-beta T cells came from about two months after transplant was reportedly several hundred expanded graft clones.

The receptor was derived from a girl under 10 years old with aplastic anemia, due to receive a stem cell transplant. Sequenced material: PBMCs, taken before TCRalphabeta/CD19-depleted stem cell transplant. The chain combines TRBV11-3 with TRBJ2-1; D ambiguous. Here the CDR3 reads CASSLDGSPYNEQFF. CDR3 in DNA: TGTGCCAGCAGCTTAGACGGATCACCCTACAATGAGCAGTTCTTC.